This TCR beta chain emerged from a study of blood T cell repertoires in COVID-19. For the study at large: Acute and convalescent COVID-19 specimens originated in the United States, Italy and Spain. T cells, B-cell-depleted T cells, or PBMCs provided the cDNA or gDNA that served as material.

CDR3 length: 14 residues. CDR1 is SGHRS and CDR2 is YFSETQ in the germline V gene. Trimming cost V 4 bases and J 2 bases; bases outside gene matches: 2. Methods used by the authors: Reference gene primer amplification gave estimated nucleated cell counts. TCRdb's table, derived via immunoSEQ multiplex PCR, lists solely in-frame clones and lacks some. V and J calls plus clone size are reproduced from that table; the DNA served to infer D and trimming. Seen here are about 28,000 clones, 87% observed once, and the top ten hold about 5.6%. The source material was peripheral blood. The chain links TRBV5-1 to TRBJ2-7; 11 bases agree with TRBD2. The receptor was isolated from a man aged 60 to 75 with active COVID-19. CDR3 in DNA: TGCGCCAGCAGCCAGACTAGCGGGGCCTACGAGCAGTACTTC. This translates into CASSQTSGAYEQYF.